The 2 T cell receptor beta chains in this list originate from one sample, sequenced in a study of cytomegalovirus exposure and HLA in healthy donors. The PCR was carried out with 60 Vbeta primers and 13 Jbeta primers. Sequenced by immunoSEQ multiplex PCR; TCRdb stores in-frame clones only, minus some. Here the sample spans about 120,000 clones, approximately 17% being singletons. The sequenced sample was PBMCs. These receptors all stem from a female donor in good health and CMV-seropositive.

This clone was seen a few times. The chain uses TRBV4-3 and TRBJ1-5; the D is unclear. Per germline, CDR1 LGHNA and CDR2 YSLEER. Deletions cut 0 bases from V and 5 bases from J, with 5 bases between. The CDR3 covers 13 residues. The DNA for the CDR3 is TGCGCCAGCAGCCAAGAAGAGCATCAGCCCCAGCATTTT. This translates into CASSQEEHQPQHF.

The chain carries TRBV5-6 and TRBJ1-5; TRBD1 aligns across 8 bases. Trimming cost V 4 bases and J 6 bases; bases outside gene matches: 12. The CDR3 totals 16 residues. Germline lookup yields CDR1 SGHDT and CDR2 YYEEEE. This chain's CDR3 is CASSTYRTGRGQPQHF. The DNA for the CDR3 is TGTGCCAGCAGCACCTACCGGACAGGGAGAGGTCAGCCCCAGCATTTT.